The 14 T cell receptor beta chains below come from one sample, sequenced in a study of T-cell memory formation after mild COVID-19. TCRdb reprocessed the 5' RACE reads via MiXCR and lists one record per CDR3 protein. This sample yields around 80,000 distinct CDR3 sequences, of which about 15% are seen a single time; 30% to 35% belongs to the top ten. The sample comprised PBMCs or a T cell subset sorted from them (not recorded which). All receptors come from an adult woman who had mild COVID-19 (a few samples of this study predate the infection). Cell type and time point are not known.

This clonotype was seen a handful of times. The chain recombines TRBV5-4 with TRBJ1-1; no firm D call. Trimming took 1 base from V and 6 from J, leaving 13 bases between them. Germline CDR1 is SGHNT and CDR2 is YYREEE (reference sequence). CDR3 length equals 14 residues. CDR3 in amino acids: CASSLKWEISEAFF. The CDR3 DNA reads TGTGCCAGCAGCTTGAAGTGGGAGATATCTGAAGCTTTCTTT.

This clonotype was observed many times. V gene TRBV7-9 combines with J gene TRBJ2-5; 7 bases line up with TRBD2. This CDR3 has 15 residues. CDR1 is SEHNR and CDR2 is FQNEAQ in the germline V gene (reference sequence). J gave up 5 bases and V 2 bases, and 8 bases lay outside the gene matches. In DNA form, the CDR3 reads TGTGCCAGCAGCTTACTGGGAGGGCCGAGTGAGACCCAGTACTTC. Its protein is CASSLLGGPSETQYF.

This clonotype has just a few counts. The chain employs TRBV3-1 and TRBJ1-2; 8 bases line up with TRBD1. The V and J ends lost 4 bases and 4 bases, in that order; junction bases with no gene match: 14. The CDR3 has 17 amino acids. Germline loops: CDR1 LGHDT, CDR2 YNNKEL (reference sequence). The DNA for the CDR3 is TGTGCCAGCAGCCCGCCCCGTCGACAGGGGAATTTCTATGGCTACACCTTC. It codes for CASSPPRRQGNFYGYTF. The full variable domain, with the rest looked up from reference TRBV3-1 and TRBJ1-2, is DTAVSQTPKYLVTQMGNDKSIKCEQNLGHDTMYWYKQDSKKFLKIMFSYNNKELIINETVPNRFSPKSPDKAHLNLHINSLELGDSAVYFCASSPPRRQGNFYGYTFGSGTRLTVV.

This rearrangement joins TRBV5-1 to TRBJ2-7; 7 bases align to TRBD1. The CDR3 covers 14 residues. Germline-derived CDR1 and CDR2 are SGHRS and YFSETQ. V dropped 3 bases and J dropped 6; count of bases not matched to a gene: 9. The CDR3 protein is CASSSMEAGGEQYF. CDR3 nucleotide sequence: TGCGCCAGCAGCTCCATGGAGGCAGGGGGCGAGCAGTACTTC.

The V call is TRBV4-1, the J call TRBJ2-7; tentatively, D is TRBD1 (6 bases). The CDR3 sequence is 14 residues long. V was cut by 3 bases and J by 5 bases, with 14 bases left in between. CDR1 is MGHRA and CDR2 is YSYEKL in the germline V gene. The CDR3 DNA follows: TGCGCCAGCAGCCACGCCCTCAGGGGAGACGAGCAGTACTTC. It codes for CASSHALRGDEQYF.

This clonotype appeared a single time. The V and J genes are TRBV6-5 and TRBJ1-2; weak D call: TRBD1 (6 bases). Trimming stripped 1 base from V and 3 bases from J, with 9 bases between. Germline values: CDR1 MNHEY, CDR2 SVGAGI. The CDR3 spans 14 residues. CDR3: CASSYLQGYYGYTF. The CDR3 DNA sequence: TGTGCCAGCAGTTACTTACAGGGTTACTATGGCTACACCTTC.

J is TRBJ2-7 and V is TRBV7-6, with D possibly being TRBD2 (6 bases). The CDR3 contains 14 residues. V lost 0 bases, J lost 2 bases, and 8 bases lay in between. From germline, CDR1 is SGHVS and CDR2 FNYEAQ. CDR3 in amino acids: CASSLAEGTYEQYF. CDR3 DNA: TGTGCCAGCAGCTTAGCGGAGGGAACCTACGAGCAGTACTTC.

In its sample, this clonotype was seen a few times. This rearrangement joins TRBV5-4 to TRBJ2-7; D unresolved. There are 11 residues in the CDR3. The germline gives CDR1 SGHNT, CDR2 YYREEE (reference sequence). The germline V and J ends were trimmed by 3 bases and 5 bases, with 6 bases remaining between them. The CDR3 DNA sequence: TGTGCCAGCAGCTCGGACGACGAGCAGTACTTC. This codes for CASSSDDEQYF.

The chain recombines TRBV27 with TRBJ1-2; D call uncertain. CDR1 is MNHEY, CDR2 SMNVEV, per germline (reference sequence). Between the trimmed V and J ends, which lost 5 bases and 1 base, there was a span of 14 bases. The CDR3 is 15 amino acids. CDR3 sequence reads: CASSPRPRINYGYTF. CDR3 nucleotide sequence: TGTGCCAGCAGTCCCCGCCCTCGAATTAACTATGGCTACACCTTC.

This sequence joins TRBV7-9 and TRBJ2-7; D remains unclear. The V end was cut by 0 bases, the J end by 4 bases, with 13 bases between. CDR1 SEHNR and CDR2 FQNEAQ come from the germline V gene (reference sequence). The CDR3 sequence is 15 residues long. CDR3 nucleotide sequence: TGTGCCAGCAGCTTAGCGGCAGAGACAACTTACGAGCAGTACTTC. Protein: CASSLAAETTYEQYF.

J is TRBJ2-1 and V is TRBV12-3 or TRBV12-4, with 7 bases aligning to TRBD1. After removal of 6 bases from V and 16 bases from J, the junction contained 15 bases not matched to a gene. CDR3 size: 13 residues. CDR3 region: CASSRTSDRDEFF. For the CDR3, the DNA is TGTGCCAGCAGCCGAACCTCCGACAGGGACGAATTCTTC.

This clonotype has a handful of counts. This chain joins TRBV9 and TRBJ2-3; D gene ambiguous. V lost 4 bases and J lost 0, with 12 bases in between. CDR1 is SGDLS, CDR2 YYNGEE, per germline. This CDR3 is built from 15 residues. CDR3: CASSSDVTSTDTQYF. The CDR3 DNA is TGTGCCAGCAGCTCGGACGTAACTAGCACAGATACGCAGTATTTT. The whole variable domain, remainder taken from reference TRBV9 and TRBJ2-3, is DSGVTQTPKHLITATGQRVTLRCSPRSGDLSVYWYQQSLDQGLQFLIQYYNGEERAKGNILERFSAQQFPDLHSELNLSSLELGDSALYFCASSSDVTSTDTQYFGPGTRLTVL.

This clonotype was observed a few times. The CDR3 loop reads CASSPWSAGVGNEQFF. The CDR3 DNA reads as TGTGCCAGCAGCCCGTGGTCGGCAGGGGTTGGAAATGAGCAGTTCTTC. The chain has TRBV3-1 and TRBJ2-1, with D perhaps TRBD1 (6 bases). The CDR3 covers 16 residues. Deletions cut 4 bases from V and 7 bases from J, with 20 bases between. CDR1 is LGHDT and CDR2 is YNNKEL in the germline V gene (reference sequence).

This clonotype was detected only a few times. The CDR3 protein is CASSEVLGKTEAFF. In nucleotides, the CDR3 is TGCGCCAGCAGCGAAGTATTGGGGAAAACTGAAGCTTTCTTT. This chain joins TRBV4-1 and TRBJ1-1, with D hard to call. The V end was cut by 5 bases, the J end by 5 bases, with 15 bases between. Per germline, CDR1 MGHRA and CDR2 YSYEKL. CDR3 size: 14 residues.